The 27 T cell receptor beta chains given below trace back to one sample, sequenced in a study of cytomegalovirus exposure and HLA in healthy donors. PCR was performed using 60 Vbeta and 13 Jbeta primers. Only in-frame clones appear in the TCRdb table, and some are missing; sequencing was by immunoSEQ multiplex PCR. The table gives about 40,000 clones; the top ten clones make up 6% to 6.5% of it. The sample was PBMCs. The receptors originated from a man aged 25-40 years in good health and CMV-seronegative.

This sequence joins TRBV5-4 and TRBJ1-1; D unresolved. V lost 5 bases, J lost 1 base, and 12 bases lay in between. CDR3 length: 14 residues. Per germline, CDR1 SGHNT and CDR2 YYREEE (reference sequence). The CDR3, as DNA: TGTGCCAGCAGACCAACCACAAAGAACACTGAAGCTTTCTTT. Its translation is CASRPTTKNTEAFF.

This chain links TRBV2 with TRBJ1-2; TRBD1 matches at 10 bases. V lost 3 bases, J lost 7 bases, and 2 bases stayed unmatched. The CDR3 spans 13 residues. Germline V CDR1 and CDR2: SNHLY, FYNNEI. The CDR3 is CASSETGGSGYTF. In nucleotides, the CDR3 is TGTGCCAGCAGTGAGACAGGGGGCAGTGGCTACACCTTC.

The chain joins TRBV2 to TRBJ2-1, with 7 bases lining up with TRBD1. Germline CDR1 and CDR2: SNHLY and FYNNEI. The CDR3 is made up of 17 amino acids. V was pared by 2 bases and J by 9 bases, with 16 bases of the junction left unmatched. CDR3 loop: CASSEFQGVSIYGEQFF. In nucleotides, the CDR3 is TGTGCCAGCAGTGAATTCCAGGGGGTGTCAATTTATGGTGAGCAGTTCTTC.

This chain uses TRBV6-6 with TRBJ1-2, with D maybe TRBD1 (5 bases). The CDR3 contains 14 residues. Per germline, CDR1 MNHNY and CDR2 SVGAGI (reference sequence). With 6 bases removed from V and 1 base from J, the gap between germline ends came to 12 bases. The CDR3: CASRTIDSNYGYTF. The CDR3 DNA reads as TGTGCCAGCAGAACAATCGACAGTAACTATGGCTACACCTTC.

The genes are TRBV6-1 and TRBJ1-3; D uncertain. V lost 2 bases and J 2 bases, leaving 13 bases between the germline ends. The CDR3 contains 16 residues. In germline, CDR1 is MNHNS, CDR2 SASEGT. The CDR3 sequence: CASSELGGIAGNTIYF. The CDR3 DNA sequence: TGTGCCAGCAGTGAACTTGGAGGCATTGCTGGAAACACCATATATTTT.

With regard to this clone: At one of its ends the junction is not consistent with the germline gene, which may arise from a read error. Other DNA sequences in this sample translate to the same CDR3. The V call is TRBV6-6, the J call TRBJ1-6; 7 nucleotides agree with TRBD1. From germline, CDR1 is MNHNY and CDR2 SVGAGI (reference sequence). The length of the CDR3 is 14 residues. The CDR3 here is CASSFDRDNSPLHF. As DNA, the CDR3 is TGTGCCAGCAGCTTCGACAGGGATAATTCACCCCTACACTTT.

This chain's CDR3 is CASSVTSGWRGNTDTQYF. For the CDR3, the DNA is TGTGCCAGCAGTGTGACTAGCGGGTGGAGGGGGAACACAGATACGCAGTATTTT. The gene calls are TRBV6-1 and TRBJ2-3, with 10 bases fitting TRBD2. Germline V gene sequence: CDR1 MNHNS, CDR2 SASEGT. After removal of 4 bases from V and 2 bases from J, the junction contained 12 bases not matched to a gene. This CDR3 comprises 18 residues.

The rearrangement links TRBV6-1 to TRBJ2-7; a weak D match, TRBD2 (6 bases). The CDR3 contains 13 residues. Trimming removed 8 bases from V and 2 bases from J, with 13 bases in between. Germline CDR1 and CDR2: MNHNS and SASEGT. The CDR3, as DNA: TGTGCCAGCCGGAGGGACCATACCTACGAGCAGTACTTC. It translates to CASRRDHTYEQYF.

The chain uses TRBV2 and TRBJ1-2; 9 nucleotides align to TRBD1. Germline V gives CDR1 SNHLY, CDR2 FYNNEI. The CDR3 is 13 residues long. V gave up 4 bases and J gave up 8 bases; unmatched junction bases: 5. The CDR3 protein is CASSGTGEGGYTF. The CDR3 DNA reads TGTGCCAGCAGTGGGACAGGGGAGGGCGGCTACACCTTC.

The V gene is TRBV10-3, the J gene TRBJ1-1; a weak D match, TRBD1 (5 bases). The V end lost 0 bases, the J end lost 3 bases, and 8 bases lay between the germline ends. This CDR3 contains 14 residues. Germline loops: CDR1 ENHRY, CDR2 SYGVKD. The CDR3 bases are TGTGCCATCAGTGAGTCCGCCAGGGACACTGAAGCTTTCTTT. It is translated as CAISESARDTEAFF.

The J gene is TRBJ2-2, the V gene TRBV11-3; 11 bases agree with TRBD1. The CDR3 spans 16 residues. V shed 5 bases, J shed 4 bases, and the junction held 6 bases outside the gene matches. Germline CDR1 and CDR2: SGHNT and YENEEA. The CDR3 DNA sequence: TGTGCCAGCAGCCGGACAGGGGGCAGTGGCACCGGGGAGCTGTTTTTT. Its protein product is CASSRTGGSGTGELFF.

The chain recombines TRBV13 with TRBJ2-1, with 10 bases aligning to TRBD2. The V gene's germline CDR1 is PRHDT and CDR2 FYEKMQ (reference sequence). V trimming: 5 bases; J trimming: 5 bases; junction bases outside the gene matches: 12. This CDR3 contains 17 residues. In DNA form, the CDR3 reads TGTGCCAGCAGCCCACTTCTAGCGGGGGACCTCAACAATGAGCAGTTCTTC. This codes for CASSPLLAGDLNNEQFF. Drawing the rest from reference TRBV13 and TRBJ2-1, the complete variable domain is AAGVIQSPRHLIKEKRETATLKCYPIPRHDTVYWYQQGPGQDPQFLISFYEKMQSDKGSIPDRFSAQQFSDYHSELNMSSLELGDSALYFCASSPLLAGDLNNEQFFGPGTRLTVL.

The chain has TRBV15 and TRBJ2-1; tentative D call: TRBD2 (5 bases). Trimming stripped 3 bases from V and 5 bases from J, with 17 bases between. Germline CDR1 reads LNHNV; CDR2 reads YYDKDF (reference sequence). This CDR3 region has 16 residues. The CDR3 region is CATSSLPGKPNNEQFF. CDR3 DNA sequence: TGTGCCACCAGCAGTCTTCCGGGAAAGCCCAACAATGAGCAGTTCTTC.

The rearrangement links TRBV5-4 to TRBJ2-5, with D tentatively TRBD1 (6 bases). Germline loops: CDR1 SGHNT, CDR2 YYREEE (reference sequence). Trimming pared 3 bases from V and 1 base from J, leaving 13 bases between. The CDR3 sequence is 15 residues long. CDR3 protein: CASSSPQGTQETQYF. The CDR3 DNA follows: TGTGCCAGCAGCTCGCCACAGGGTACCCAAGAGACCCAGTACTTC.

The rearrangement links TRBV29-1 to TRBJ1-1; D might be TRBD1 (5 bases). This CDR3 is built from 12 residues. Trimming removed 7 bases from V and 11 bases from J, with 20 bases in between. Germline V gene lookup returns CDR1 SQVTM and CDR2 ANQGSEA. CDR3 amino acids: CSARQQSRWAFF. CDR3 DNA sequence: TGCAGCGCGCGACAGCAGAGTCGTTGGGCTTTCTTT.

V is TRBV5-1 and J is TRBJ2-7; perhaps TRBD2 as D (6 bases). Trimming shortened V by 0 bases and J by 2 bases, and 18 bases separated the two germline ends. The CDR3 contains 17 residues. Germline V gene data show CDR1 as SGHRS and CDR2 as YFSETQ. CDR3 bases: TGCGCCAGCAGCTTGGCCGTCGGAGGGGACCCCCCCTACGAGCAGTACTTC. Its translation: CASSLAVGGDPPYEQYF.

The CDR3 nucleotides read TGTGCCAGCAGTCCCAGGACACATCAAGAGACCCAGTACTTC. Translated: CASSPRTHQETQYF. The rearrangement joins TRBV9 to TRBJ2-5, with D possibly matching TRBD1 (5 bases). Between the trimmed V and J ends, which lost 5 bases and 2 bases, there was a span of 13 bases. The CDR3 is 14 residues long. Germline CDR1 and CDR2: SGDLS and YYNGEE.

This sequence joins TRBV11-3 and TRBJ1-6, with 9 bases matching TRBD1. The CDR3 is 13 amino acids. Looked up from germline, CDR1 is SGHNT and CDR2 is YENEEA. After removal of 6 bases from V and 8 bases from J, the junction contained 2 bases not matched to a gene. The DNA for the CDR3 is TGTGCCAGCAGTAGGACAGGGGATTCACCCCTCCACTTT. Amino acids: CASSRTGDSPLHF.

Here the CDR3 reads CASSFGANYGYTF. For the CDR3, the DNA is TGTGCCAGCAGCTTTGGAGCTAACTATGGCTACACCTTC. This sequence joins TRBV7-6 and TRBJ1-2; D remains ambiguous. The CDR3 is made up of 13 amino acids. Deletions cut 3 bases from V and 0 bases from J, with 5 bases between. Germline V gene sequence: CDR1 SGHVS, CDR2 FNYEAQ.

This chain joins TRBV5-1 and TRBJ2-3, with D tentatively TRBD1 (5 bases). Trimming took off 2 bases at V and 2 bases at J, with 9 bases between the two ends. The CDR3 runs to 14 residues. Germline V lookup: CDR1 SGHRS, CDR2 YFSETQ. The CDR3 sequence is CASSLTGPTDTQYF. In DNA form, the CDR3 reads TGCGCCAGCAGCTTAACAGGCCCCACAGATACGCAGTATTTT.

The CDR3 is CASRTVLNTEAFF. The CDR3 DNA reads TGTGCCAGTCGGACAGTTTTGAACACTGAAGCTTTCTTT. V gene TRBV6-1 combines with J gene TRBJ1-1; perhaps TRBD1 as D (6 bases). In germline, CDR1 is MNHNS, CDR2 SASEGT. The length of the CDR3 is 13 residues. Trimming pared 9 bases from V and 0 bases from J, leaving 11 bases between.

The gene calls are TRBV7-2 and TRBJ2-3, with D unresolved. Looked up from germline, CDR1 is SGHTA and CDR2 is FQGNSA. The ends were cut back, 1 base at V and 1 base at J, with 6 bases in the middle. The CDR3 length is 14 residues. CDR3 amino acids: CASSLGLRTDTQYF. CDR3 sequence (DNA): TGTGCCAGCAGCTTAGGACTTCGCACAGATACGCAGTATTTT.

V and J are TRBV19 and TRBJ2-1, with 7 bases lining up with TRBD2. The CDR3 is made up of 15 amino acids. The trim removed 0 bases at V and 9 bases at J, leaving 8 bases unmatched. Germline CDR1 reads LNHDA; CDR2 reads SQIVND (reference sequence). The CDR3: CASSIDQAGRGEQFF. The CDR3 region has the DNA TGTGCCAGTAGTATAGATCAGGCAGGGAGGGGTGAGCAGTTCTTC.

This rearrangement joins TRBV6-1 to TRBJ2-1; a weak D match, TRBD2 (5 bases). The CDR3 is 17 amino acids. The germline V gene has CDR1 MNHNS and CDR2 SASEGT. The V gene lost 3 bases and the J gene lost 0 bases, with 15 bases spanning the gap. The DNA of the CDR3 is TGTGCCAGCAGTGACGCTGGGAGCGGAGGCTCCTACAATGAGCAGTTCTTC. Protein sequence: CASSDAGSGGSYNEQFF.

The rearrangement joins TRBV6-1 to TRBJ1-5; 7 bases are shared with TRBD1. CDR1 and CDR2 from the germline V gene are MNHNS and SASEGT. V lost 6 bases and J lost 4; bases outside the gene matches: 9. This CDR3 has 15 residues. The CDR3 bases are TGTGCCAGCAGGGCCGGGACAGCCCTAAATCAGCCCCAGCATTTT. Its translation is CASRAGTALNQPQHF.

The rearrangement links TRBV6-5 to TRBJ1-2, with D perhaps matching TRBD1 (5 bases). Germline V gene sequence: CDR1 MNHEY, CDR2 SVGAGI. The V end lost 7 bases, the J end lost 8 bases, and 17 bases lay between the germline ends. This CDR3 contains 13 residues. Written as DNA, the CDR3 is TGTGCCAGCACAAACGGGGGAGAAGGCGGCTACACCTTC. Translation gives CASTNGGEGGYTF.

V is TRBV27 and J is TRBJ1-6; D is unresolved. The CDR3 consists of 15 residues. Trimming left V 4 bases short and J 7 bases short, with 14 bases between. Germline V gives CDR1 MNHEY, CDR2 SMNVEV (reference sequence). CDR3 DNA: TGTGCCAGCAGTTCCGTGGGAGGAGGAAATTCACCCCTCCACTTT. Encoded protein: CASSSVGGGNSPLHF.